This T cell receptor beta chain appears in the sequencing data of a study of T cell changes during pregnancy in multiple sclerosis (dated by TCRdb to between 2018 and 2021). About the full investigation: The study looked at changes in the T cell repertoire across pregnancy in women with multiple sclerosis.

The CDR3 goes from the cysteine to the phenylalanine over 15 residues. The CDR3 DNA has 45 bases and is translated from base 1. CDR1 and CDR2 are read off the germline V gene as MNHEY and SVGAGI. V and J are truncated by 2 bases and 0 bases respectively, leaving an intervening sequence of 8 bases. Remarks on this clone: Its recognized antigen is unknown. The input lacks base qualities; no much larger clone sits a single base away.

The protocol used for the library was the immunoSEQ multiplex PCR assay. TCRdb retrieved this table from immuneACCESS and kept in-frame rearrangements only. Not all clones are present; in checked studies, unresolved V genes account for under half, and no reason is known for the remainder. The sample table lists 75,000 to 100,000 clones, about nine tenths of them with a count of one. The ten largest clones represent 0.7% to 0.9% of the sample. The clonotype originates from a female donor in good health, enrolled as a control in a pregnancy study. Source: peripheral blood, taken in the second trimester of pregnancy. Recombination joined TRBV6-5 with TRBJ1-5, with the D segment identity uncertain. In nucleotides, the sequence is TGTGCCAGCAGTTACAGCCAGGATAGCAATCAGCCCCAGCATTTT. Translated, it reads CASSYSQDSNQPQHF.